This entry lists 2 T cell receptor beta chains sequenced from one sample in a study of response to subunit inactivated influenza vaccine. TCRdb analysed the RT-PCR reads with MiXCR anew, one entry per CDR3 protein. The data contain under 800,000 distinct CDR3 sequences, about 15% of them singletons. Source: PBMCs from blood, taken around two weeks before vaccination. The receptors here all came from a man aged 50 to 60 who received an inactivated influenza vaccine.

In its sample, this clonotype was seen a few times. The gene calls are TRBV12-3 or TRBV12-4 and TRBJ1-5; D call uncertain. The CDR3 runs to 14 residues. The germline V and J ends were trimmed by 2 bases and 2 bases, with 7 bases remaining between them. This chain's CDR3 is CASSLQMGNQPQHF. The CDR3, as DNA: TGTGCCAGCAGTTTACAGATGGGCAATCAGCCCCAGCATTTT.

The CDR3, as DNA: TGTGCCAGCAGCAAGACTAGCGGGAGATTCGACGAGCAGTACTTC. Amino acid sequence: CASSKTSGRFDEQYF. The V and J genes are TRBV12-3 or TRBV12-4 and TRBJ2-7, with 12 nucleotides matching TRBD2. This CDR3 comprises 15 residues. The junction had 8 bases not matched to a gene; V was cut back by 6 bases and J by 5 bases.